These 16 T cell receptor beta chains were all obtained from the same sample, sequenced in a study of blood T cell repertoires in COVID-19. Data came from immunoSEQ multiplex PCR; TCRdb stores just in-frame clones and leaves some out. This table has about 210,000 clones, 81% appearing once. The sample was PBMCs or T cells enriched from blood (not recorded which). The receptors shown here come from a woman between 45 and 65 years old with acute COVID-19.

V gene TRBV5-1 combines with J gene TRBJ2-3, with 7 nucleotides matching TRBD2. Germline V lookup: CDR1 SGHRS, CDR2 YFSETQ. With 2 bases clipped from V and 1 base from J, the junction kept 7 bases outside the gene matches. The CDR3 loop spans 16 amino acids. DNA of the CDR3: TGCGCCAGCAGCTTCTCCTTGGCGGGAGGCACAGATACGCAGTATTTT. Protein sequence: CASSFSLAGGTDTQYF.

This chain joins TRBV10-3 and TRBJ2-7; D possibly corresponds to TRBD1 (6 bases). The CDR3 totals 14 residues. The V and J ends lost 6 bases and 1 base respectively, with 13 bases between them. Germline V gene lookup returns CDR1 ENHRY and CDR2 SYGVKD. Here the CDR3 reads CAISPTDSSYEQYF. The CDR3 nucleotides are TGTGCCATCAGCCCGACGGACAGTTCCTACGAGCAGTACTTC.

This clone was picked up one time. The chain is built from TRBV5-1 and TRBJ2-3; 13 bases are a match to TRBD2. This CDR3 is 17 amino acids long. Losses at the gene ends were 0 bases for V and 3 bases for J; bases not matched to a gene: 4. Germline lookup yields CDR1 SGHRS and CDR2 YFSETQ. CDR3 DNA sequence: TGCGCCAGCAGCTTGGCCGGGACTAGCGGGGAGACAGATACGCAGTATTTT. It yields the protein CASSLAGTSGETDTQYF.

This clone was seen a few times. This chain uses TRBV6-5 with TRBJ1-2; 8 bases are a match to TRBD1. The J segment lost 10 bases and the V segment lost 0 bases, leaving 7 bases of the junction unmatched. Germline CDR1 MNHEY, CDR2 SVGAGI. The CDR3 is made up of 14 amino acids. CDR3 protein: CASSYSDRVATYTF. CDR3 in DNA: TGTGCCAGCAGTTACTCGGACAGGGTTGCAACCTACACCTTC.

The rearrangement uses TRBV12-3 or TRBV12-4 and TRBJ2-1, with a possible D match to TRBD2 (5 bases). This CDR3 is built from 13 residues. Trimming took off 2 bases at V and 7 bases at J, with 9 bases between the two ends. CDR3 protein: CASSLLLGNEQFF. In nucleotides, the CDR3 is TGTGCCAGCAGTTTACTACTAGGAAATGAGCAGTTCTTC.

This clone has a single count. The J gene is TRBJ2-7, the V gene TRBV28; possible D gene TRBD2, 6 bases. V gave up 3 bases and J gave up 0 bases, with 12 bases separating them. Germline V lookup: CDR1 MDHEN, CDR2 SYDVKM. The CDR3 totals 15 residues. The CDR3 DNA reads TGTGCCAGCAGTTTGGGGGGACTCCTCTCCTACGAGCAGTACTTC. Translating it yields CASSLGGLLSYEQYF.

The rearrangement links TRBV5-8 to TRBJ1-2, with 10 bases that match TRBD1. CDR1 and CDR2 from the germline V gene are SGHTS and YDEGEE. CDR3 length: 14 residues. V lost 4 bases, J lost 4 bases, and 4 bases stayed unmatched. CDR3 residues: CASSRDRGGYGYTF. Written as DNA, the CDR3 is TGTGCCAGCAGCAGGGACAGGGGAGGCTATGGCTACACCTTC.

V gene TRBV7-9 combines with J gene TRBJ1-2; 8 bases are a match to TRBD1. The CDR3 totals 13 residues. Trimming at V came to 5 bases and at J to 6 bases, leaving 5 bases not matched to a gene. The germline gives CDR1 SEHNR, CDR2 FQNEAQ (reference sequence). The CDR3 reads CASSRQGRDGYTF. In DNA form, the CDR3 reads TGTGCCAGCAGCCGACAGGGGCGAGATGGCTACACCTTC.

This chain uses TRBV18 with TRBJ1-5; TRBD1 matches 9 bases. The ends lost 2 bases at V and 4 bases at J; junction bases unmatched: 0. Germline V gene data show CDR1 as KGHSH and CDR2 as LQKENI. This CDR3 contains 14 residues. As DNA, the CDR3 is TGTGCCAGCTCACCAGGGACAGGGAATCAGCCCCAGCATTTT. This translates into CASSPGTGNQPQHF.

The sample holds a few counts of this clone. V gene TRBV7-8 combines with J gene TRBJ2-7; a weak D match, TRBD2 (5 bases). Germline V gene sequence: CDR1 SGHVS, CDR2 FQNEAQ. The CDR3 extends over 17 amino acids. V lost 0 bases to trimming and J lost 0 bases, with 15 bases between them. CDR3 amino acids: CASSLARVGVSSYEQYF. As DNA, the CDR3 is TGTGCCAGCAGCTTAGCGCGGGTCGGGGTGAGCTCCTACGAGCAGTACTTC.

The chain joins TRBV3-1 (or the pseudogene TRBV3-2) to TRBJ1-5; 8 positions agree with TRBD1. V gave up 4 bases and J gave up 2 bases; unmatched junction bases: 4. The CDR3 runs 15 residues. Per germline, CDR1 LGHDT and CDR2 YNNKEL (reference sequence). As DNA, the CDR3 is TGTGCCAGCAGCCGGGCAGGGGGCGGCAATCAGCCCCAGCATTTT. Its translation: CASSRAGGGNQPQHF.

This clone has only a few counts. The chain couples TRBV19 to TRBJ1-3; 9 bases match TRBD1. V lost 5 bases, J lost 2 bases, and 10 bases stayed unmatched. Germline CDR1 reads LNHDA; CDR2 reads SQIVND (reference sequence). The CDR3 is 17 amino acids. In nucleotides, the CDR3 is TGTGCCAGTAGTCTCCCGGGACAGGGAGATGCTGGAAACACCATATATTTT. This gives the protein CASSLPGQGDAGNTIYF. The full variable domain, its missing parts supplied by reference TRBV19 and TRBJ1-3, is DGGITQSPKYLFRKEGQNVTLSCEQNLNHDAMYWYRQDPGQGLRLIYYSQIVNDFQKGDIAEGYSVSREKKESFPLTVTSAQKNPTAFYLCASSLPGQGDAGNTIYFGEGSWLTVV.

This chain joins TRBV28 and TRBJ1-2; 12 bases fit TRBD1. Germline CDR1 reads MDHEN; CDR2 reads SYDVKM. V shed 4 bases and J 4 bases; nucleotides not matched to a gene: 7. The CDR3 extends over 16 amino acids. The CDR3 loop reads CASSSSGQGASYGYTF. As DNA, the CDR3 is TGTGCCAGCAGTTCCTCGGGACAGGGGGCTAGCTATGGCTACACCTTC.

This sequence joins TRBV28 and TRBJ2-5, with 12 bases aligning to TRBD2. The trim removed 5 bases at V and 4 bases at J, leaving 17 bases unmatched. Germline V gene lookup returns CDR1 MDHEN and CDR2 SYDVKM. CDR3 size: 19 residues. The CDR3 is CASSKEGLAGWGGGETQYF. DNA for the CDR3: TGTGCCAGCAGTAAGGAAGGACTAGCGGGATGGGGCGGAGGAGAGACCCAGTACTTC.

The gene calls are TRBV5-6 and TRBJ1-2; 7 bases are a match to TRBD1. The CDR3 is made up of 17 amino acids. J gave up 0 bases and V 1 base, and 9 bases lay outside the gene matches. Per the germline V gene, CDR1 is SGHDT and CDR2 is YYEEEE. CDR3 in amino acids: CASSLSQGRTANYGYTF. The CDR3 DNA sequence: TGTGCCAGCAGCTTGTCACAGGGGCGCACGGCTAACTATGGCTACACCTTC.

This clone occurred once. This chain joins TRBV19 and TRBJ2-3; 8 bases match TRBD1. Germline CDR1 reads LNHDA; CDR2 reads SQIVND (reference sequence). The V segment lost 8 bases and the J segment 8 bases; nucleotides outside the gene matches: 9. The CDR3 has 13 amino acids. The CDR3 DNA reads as TGTGCCAGTGAGCCTGGACAGGGTGGTACGCAGTATTTT. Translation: CASEPGQGGTQYF.